The source of this T cell receptor beta chain is a study of response to subunit inactivated influenza vaccine. TCRdb re-called the RT-PCR reads through MiXCR, storing one row per CDR3 protein. The table records fewer than 550,000 distinct CDR3 sequences, less than 30% of them present only once. This CDR3 contains 15 residues. Germline V CDR1 and CDR2: LGHNA, YNFKEQ. The V end was cut by 2 bases, the J end by 7 bases, with 18 bases between. Findings and caveats of the study: Seasonal influenza vaccination, on each occasion, was suggested by the authors to recruit few new T cells.

Concerning this clonotype itself: Its antigen remains unknown.

This material consisted of CD4+ T cells sorted from PBMCs, taken less than 6 days after vaccination. The receptor was isolated from a man aged 50 to 60 who received an inactivated influenza vaccine. V and J are TRBV4-2 and TRBJ2-7, with D tentatively TRBD2 (6 bases). Here the CDR3 DNA reads TGTGCCAGCAGCCAATCTGGCGGGGCGCGGTGGGAGCAGTACTTC. Translation: CASSQSGGARWEQYF.